This T cell receptor beta chain comes out of a study of CD8 T cells in Susac syndrome. The CDR3 sequence is 13 residues long. Germline V lookup: CDR1 DFQATT, CDR2 SNEGSKA (reference sequence). The ends were cut back, 5 bases at V and 0 bases at J, with 9 bases in the middle. With random hexamers, reverse transcription was performed on about 0.5 to 1 ug of RNA. Each CDR3 protein is one row after TCRdb ran MiXCR on the immunoSEQ multiplex PCR reads. The table shows approximately 280,000 distinct CDR3 sequences, with about 85% occurring only once. This chain uses TRBV20-1 with TRBJ2-3; D might be TRBD1 or TRBD2, each matching 5 bases. This TCR derives from a human donor with multiple sclerosis. Sequencing was performed on CD8+ T cells from PBMCs. CDR3 DNA sequence: TGCAGTGCTTATGAGGGGAGCACAGATACGCAGTATTTT. Its translation is CSAYEGSTDTQYF.